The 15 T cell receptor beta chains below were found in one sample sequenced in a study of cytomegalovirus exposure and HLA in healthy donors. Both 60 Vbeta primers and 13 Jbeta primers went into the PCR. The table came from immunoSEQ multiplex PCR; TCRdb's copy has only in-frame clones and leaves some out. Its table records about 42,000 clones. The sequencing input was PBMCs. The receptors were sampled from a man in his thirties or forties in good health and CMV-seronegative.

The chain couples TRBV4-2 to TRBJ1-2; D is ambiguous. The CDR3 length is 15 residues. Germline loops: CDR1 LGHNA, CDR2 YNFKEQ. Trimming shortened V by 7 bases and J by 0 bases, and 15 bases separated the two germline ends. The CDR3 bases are TGTGCCAGCACCCAGAGATACCCGACTAACTATGGCTACACCTTC. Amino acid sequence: CASTQRYPTNYGYTF.

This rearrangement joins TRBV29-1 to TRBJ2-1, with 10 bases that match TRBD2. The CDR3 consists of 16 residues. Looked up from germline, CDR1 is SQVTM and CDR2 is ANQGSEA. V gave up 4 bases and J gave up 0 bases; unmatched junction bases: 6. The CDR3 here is CSVVASGSPSYNEQFF. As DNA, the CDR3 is TGCAGCGTTGTGGCTAGCGGGAGCCCCTCCTACAATGAGCAGTTCTTC.

CDR3 nucleotide sequence: TGTGCCAGCAGTTCTCAGGGCCTTCTCAATGAGCAGTTCTTC. Translated: CASSSQGLLNEQFF. The V call is TRBV6-5, the J call TRBJ2-1; tentative D call: TRBD1 (5 bases). V was shortened by 4 bases and J by 6 bases, with 13 bases between the two germline ends. CDR3 size: 14 residues. Germline-derived CDR1 and CDR2 are MNHEY and SVGAGI.

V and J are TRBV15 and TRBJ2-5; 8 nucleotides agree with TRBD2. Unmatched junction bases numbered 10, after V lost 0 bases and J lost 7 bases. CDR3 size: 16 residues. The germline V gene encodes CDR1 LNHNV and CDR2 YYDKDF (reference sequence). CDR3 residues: CATSRDFGTSDGTQYF. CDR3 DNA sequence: TGTGCCACCAGCAGAGATTTTGGGACTAGTGATGGGACCCAGTACTTC.

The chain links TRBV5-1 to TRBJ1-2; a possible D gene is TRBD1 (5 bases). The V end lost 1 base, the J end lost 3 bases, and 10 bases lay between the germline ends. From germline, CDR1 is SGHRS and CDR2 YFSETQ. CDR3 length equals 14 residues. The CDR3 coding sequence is TGCGCCAGCAGCTTGCAGGGAGGATACTATGGCTACACCTTC. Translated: CASSLQGGYYGYTF.

The CDR3 bases are TGTGCCTGGAGCCAACGAGGGGGAGCCTATAATTCACCCCTCCACTTT. Amino acids: CAWSQRGGAYNSPLHF. J is TRBJ1-6 and V is TRBV30; a weak D match, TRBD1 (6 bases). V was clipped by 3 bases and J by 2 bases, with 14 bases between them. This CDR3 region has 16 residues. In germline, CDR1 is GTSNPN, CDR2 SVGIG (reference sequence).

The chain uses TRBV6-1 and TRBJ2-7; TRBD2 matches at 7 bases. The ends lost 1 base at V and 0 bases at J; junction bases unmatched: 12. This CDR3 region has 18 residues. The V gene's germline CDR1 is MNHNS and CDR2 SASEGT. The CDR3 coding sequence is TGTGCCAGCAGTGAAGGGGATTCTAGCGGATACCTCTCCTACGAGCAGTACTTC. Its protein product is CASSEGDSSGYLSYEQYF.

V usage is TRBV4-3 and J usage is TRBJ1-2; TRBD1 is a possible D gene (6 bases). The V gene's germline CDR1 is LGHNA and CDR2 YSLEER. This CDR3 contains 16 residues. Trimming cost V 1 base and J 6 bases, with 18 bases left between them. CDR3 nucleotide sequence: TGCGCCAGCAGCCAAGGGCCAGGGGTTATGATTGATGGCTACACCTTC. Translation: CASSQGPGVMIDGYTF.

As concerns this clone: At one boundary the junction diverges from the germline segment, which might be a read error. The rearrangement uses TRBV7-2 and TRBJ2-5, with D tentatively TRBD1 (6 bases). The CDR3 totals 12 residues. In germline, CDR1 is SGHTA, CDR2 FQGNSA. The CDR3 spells CASSLGTEAQYF. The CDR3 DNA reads TGTGCCAGCAGCTTAGGGACAGAGGCCCAGTACTTC.

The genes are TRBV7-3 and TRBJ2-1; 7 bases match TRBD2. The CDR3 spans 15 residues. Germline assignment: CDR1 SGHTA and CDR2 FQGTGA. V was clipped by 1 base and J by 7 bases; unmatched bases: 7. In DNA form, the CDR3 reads TGTGCCAGCAGCTTAAGAGGCGGGAGTGGGAATGAGCAGTTCTTC. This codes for CASSLRGGSGNEQFF.

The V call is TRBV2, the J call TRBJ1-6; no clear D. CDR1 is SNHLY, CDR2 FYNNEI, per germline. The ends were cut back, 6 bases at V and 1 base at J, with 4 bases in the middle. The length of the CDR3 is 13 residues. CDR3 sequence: CASRQSYNSPLHF. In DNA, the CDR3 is TGTGCCAGCAGGCAGTCCTATAATTCACCCCTCCACTTT.

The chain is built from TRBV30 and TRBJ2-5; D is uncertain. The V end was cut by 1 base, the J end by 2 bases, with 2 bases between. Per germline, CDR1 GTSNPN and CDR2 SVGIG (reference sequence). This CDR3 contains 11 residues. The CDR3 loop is CAWSAQETQYF. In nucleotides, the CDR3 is TGTGCCTGGAGTGCGCAAGAGACCCAGTACTTC. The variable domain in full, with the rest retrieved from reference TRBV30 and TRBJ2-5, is SQTIHQWPATLVQPVGSPLSLECTVEGTSNPNLYWYRQAAGRGLQLLFYSVGIGQISSEVPQNLSASRPQDRQFILSSKKLLLSDSGFYLCAWSAQETQYFGPGTRLLVL.

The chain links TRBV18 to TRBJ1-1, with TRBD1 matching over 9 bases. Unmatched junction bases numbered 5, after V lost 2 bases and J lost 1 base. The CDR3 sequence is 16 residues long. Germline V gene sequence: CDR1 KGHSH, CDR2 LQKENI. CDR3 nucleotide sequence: TGTGCCAGCTCACCATTGGGACAGGGACAGAACACTGAAGCTTTCTTT. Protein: CASSPLGQGQNTEAFF.

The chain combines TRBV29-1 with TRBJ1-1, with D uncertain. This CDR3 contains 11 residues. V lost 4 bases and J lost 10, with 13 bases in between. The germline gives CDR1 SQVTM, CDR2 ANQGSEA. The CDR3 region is CSVVRGWGAFF. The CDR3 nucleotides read TGCAGCGTTGTCCGGGGTTGGGGAGCTTTCTTT.

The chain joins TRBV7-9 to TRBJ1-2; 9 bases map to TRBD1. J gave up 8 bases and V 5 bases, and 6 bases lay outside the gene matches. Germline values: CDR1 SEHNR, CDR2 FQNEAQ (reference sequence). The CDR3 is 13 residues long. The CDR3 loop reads CASSPGTGYGYTF. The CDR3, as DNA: TGTGCCAGCAGCCCTGGGACAGGGTACGGCTACACCTTC.